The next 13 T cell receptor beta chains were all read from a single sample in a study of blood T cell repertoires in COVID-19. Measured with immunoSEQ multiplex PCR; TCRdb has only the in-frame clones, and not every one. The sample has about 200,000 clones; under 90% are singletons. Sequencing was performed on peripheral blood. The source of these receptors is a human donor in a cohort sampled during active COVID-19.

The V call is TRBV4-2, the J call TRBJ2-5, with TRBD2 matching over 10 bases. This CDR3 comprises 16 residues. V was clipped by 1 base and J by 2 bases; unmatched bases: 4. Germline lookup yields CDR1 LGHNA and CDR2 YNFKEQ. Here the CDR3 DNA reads TGTGCCAGCAGCCAAGGGGGACTAGCGCTACAAGAGACCCAGTACTTC. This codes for CASSQGGLALQETQYF.

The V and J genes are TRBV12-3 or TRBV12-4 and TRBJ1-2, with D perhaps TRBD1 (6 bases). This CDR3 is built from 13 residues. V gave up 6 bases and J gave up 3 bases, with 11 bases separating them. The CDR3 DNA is TGTGCCAGCAGCTCAGGGGTTGACTATGGCTACACCTTC. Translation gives CASSSGVDYGYTF.

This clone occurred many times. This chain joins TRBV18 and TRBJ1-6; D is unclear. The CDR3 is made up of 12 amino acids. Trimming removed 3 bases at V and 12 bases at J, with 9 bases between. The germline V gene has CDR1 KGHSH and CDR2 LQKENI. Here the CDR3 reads CASSPGREPLHF. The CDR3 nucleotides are TGTGCCAGCTCACCTGGACGGGAACCCCTCCACTTT. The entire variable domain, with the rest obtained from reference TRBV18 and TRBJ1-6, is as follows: NAGVMQNPRHLVRRRGQEARLRCSPMKGHSHVYWYRQLPEEGLKFMVYLQKENIIDESGMPKERFSAEFPKEGPSILRIQQVVRGDSAAYFCASSPGREPLHFGNGTRLTVT.

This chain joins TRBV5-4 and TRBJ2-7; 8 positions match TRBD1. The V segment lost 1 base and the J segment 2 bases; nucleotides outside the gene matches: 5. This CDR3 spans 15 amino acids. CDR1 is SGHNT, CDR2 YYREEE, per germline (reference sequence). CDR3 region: CASSLNSDRAYEQYF. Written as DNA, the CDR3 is TGTGCCAGCAGCTTGAATTCGGACAGGGCCTACGAGCAGTACTTC.

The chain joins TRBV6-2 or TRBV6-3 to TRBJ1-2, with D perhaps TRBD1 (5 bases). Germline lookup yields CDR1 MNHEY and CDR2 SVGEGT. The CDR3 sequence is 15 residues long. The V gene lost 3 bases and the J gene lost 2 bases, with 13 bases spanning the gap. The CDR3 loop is CASSYPGEGNYGYTF. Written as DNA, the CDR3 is TGTGCCAGCAGTTATCCCGGGGAGGGGAACTATGGCTACACCTTC.

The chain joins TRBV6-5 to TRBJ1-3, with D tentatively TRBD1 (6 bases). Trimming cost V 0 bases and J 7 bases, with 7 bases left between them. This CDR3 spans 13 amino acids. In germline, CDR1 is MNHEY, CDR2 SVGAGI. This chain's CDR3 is CASSYSRGNTIYF. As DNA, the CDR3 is TGTGCCAGCAGTTACTCGAGGGGGAACACCATATATTTT.

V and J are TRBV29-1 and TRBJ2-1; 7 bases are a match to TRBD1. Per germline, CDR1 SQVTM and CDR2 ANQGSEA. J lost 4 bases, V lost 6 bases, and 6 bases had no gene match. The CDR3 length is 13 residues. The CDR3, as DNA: TGCAGCGTGGGGACAGTTAGATACAATGAGCAGTTCTTC. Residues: CSVGTVRYNEQFF.

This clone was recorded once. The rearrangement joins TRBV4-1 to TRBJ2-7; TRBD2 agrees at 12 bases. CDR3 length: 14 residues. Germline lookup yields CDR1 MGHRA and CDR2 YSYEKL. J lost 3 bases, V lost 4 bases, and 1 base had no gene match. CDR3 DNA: TGCGCCAGCAGCCCTAGCGGGGGGGGCTACGAGCAGTACGTC. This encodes CASSPSGGGYEQYV.

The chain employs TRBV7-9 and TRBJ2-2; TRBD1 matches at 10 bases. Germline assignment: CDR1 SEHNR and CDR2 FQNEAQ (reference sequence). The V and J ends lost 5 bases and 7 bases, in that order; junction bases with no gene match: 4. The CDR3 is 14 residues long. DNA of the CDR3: TGTGCCAGCAGCCGACAGGGGGCAGGCGGGGAGCTGTTTTTT. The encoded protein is CASSRQGAGGELFF.

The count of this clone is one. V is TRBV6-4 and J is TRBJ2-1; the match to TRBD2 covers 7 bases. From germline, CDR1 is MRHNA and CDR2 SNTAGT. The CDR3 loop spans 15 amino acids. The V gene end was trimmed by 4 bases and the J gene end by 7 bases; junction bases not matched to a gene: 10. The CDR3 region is CASSVSSGGENEQFF. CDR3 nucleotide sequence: TGTGCCAGCAGTGTGTCGAGTGGGGGGGAAAATGAGCAGTTCTTC.

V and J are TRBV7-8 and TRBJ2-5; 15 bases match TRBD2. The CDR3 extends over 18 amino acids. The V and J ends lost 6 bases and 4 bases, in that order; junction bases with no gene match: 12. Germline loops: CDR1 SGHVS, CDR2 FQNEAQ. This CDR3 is CASRHTPGLAGGTETQYF. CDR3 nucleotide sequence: TGTGCCAGCAGACATACACCGGGACTAGCGGGGGGCACAGAGACCCAGTACTTC.

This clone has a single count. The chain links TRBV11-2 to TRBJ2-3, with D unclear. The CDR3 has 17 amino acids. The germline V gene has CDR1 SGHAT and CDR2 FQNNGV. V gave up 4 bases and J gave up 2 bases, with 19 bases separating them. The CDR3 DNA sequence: TGTGCCAGCAGCTCCGAACGATCGGTACGGGTCACAGATACGCAGTATTTT. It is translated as CASSSERSVRVTDTQYF. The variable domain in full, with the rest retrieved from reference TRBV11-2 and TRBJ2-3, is EAGVAQSPRYKIIEKRQSVAFWCNPISGHATLYWYQQILGQGPKLLIQFQNNGVVDDSQLPKDRFSAERLKGVDSTLKIQPAKLEDSAVYLCASSSERSVRVTDTQYFGPGTRLTVL.

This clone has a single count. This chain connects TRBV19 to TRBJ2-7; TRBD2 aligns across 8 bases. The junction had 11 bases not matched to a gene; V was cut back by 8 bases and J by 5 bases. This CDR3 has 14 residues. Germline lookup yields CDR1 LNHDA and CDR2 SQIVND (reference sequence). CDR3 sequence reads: CASGIRAGADEQYF. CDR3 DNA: TGTGCCAGTGGAATACGAGCGGGAGCCGACGAGCAGTACTTC.